The rows below give T cell receptor beta chains drawn from one sample of a study of T cells after yellow fever vaccination. TCRdb reanalysed the 5' RACE reads using MiXCR and keeps one entry per CDR3 protein. The sample has 100,000 to 150,000 distinct CDR3 sequences; approximately 9% are singletons. The sample in question was CD8+ T cells sorted from PBMCs, obtained on the day of the yellow fever booster vaccination. Receptors originate from a young man who received the YFV17D yellow fever vaccine. Both conserved end residues are part of each CDR3. Fields, in order: J gene, V gene, D gene, clone size, CDR3 protein, CDR3 DNA. The D gene is left open where the match is weak. Clone size is shown for a subset of rows, as once, few, many or a class of expanded clone.

>TRBJ1-1|TRBV4-2|-|-
CASCQEGVWTEAFF
TGTGCCAGCTGCCAAGAAGGGGTATGGACTGAAGCTTTCTTT
>TRBJ1-6|TRBV15|-|-
CATSRGTPTYNSPLHF
TGTGCCACCAGCAGAGGTACCCCAACCTATAATTCACCCCTCCACTTT
>TRBJ2-7|TRBV4-2|TRBD1|few
CASSRGQGAGEQYF
TGTGCCAGCAGCCGAGGACAGGGGGCGGGTGAGCAGTACTTC
>TRBJ1-5|TRBV12-3/TRBV12-4|-|-
CASSLPFNQPEHF
TGTGCCAGCAGTTTACCGTTCAATCAGCCCGAGCATTTT
>TRBJ1-1|TRBV29-1|-|many
CSVGRTEAFF
TGCAGCGTTGGGAGGACTGAAGCTTTCTTT
>TRBJ2-3|TRBV11-2|TRBD2|few
CASSSRERTSWATDTQYF
TGTGCCAGCAGCAGTCGCGAGAGGACTAGCTGGGCTACAGATACGCAGTATTTT
>TRBJ2-5|TRBV12-5|-|few
CASGFFASEQETQYF
TGTGCTAGTGGTTTCTTTGCTAGCGAACAAGAGACCCAGTACTTC
>TRBJ2-5|TRBV12-3/TRBV12-4|-|few
CASSRRGAGLGETQYF
TGTGCCAGCAGCCGAAGAGGGGCAGGGTTAGGAGAGACCCAGTACTTC
>TRBJ1-4|TRBV5-1|-|few
CASSTRAADTGKKLFF
TGCGCCAGCAGCACCCGGGCTGCTGATACGGGGAAAAAACTGTTTTTT
>TRBJ2-3|TRBV11-2|TRBD2|few
CASSLLRGGTDTQYF
TGTGCCAGCAGCTTATTGCGGGGGGGCACAGATACGCAGTATTTT
>TRBJ2-6|TRBV20-1|TRBD1|-
CSARDYRGSGANVLTF
TGCAGTGCTAGAGATTACAGGGGATCTGGGGCCAACGTCCTGACTTTC
>TRBJ2-5|TRBV4-3|TRBD2|-
CASSQDQGSGGGETQYF
TGCGCCAGCAGCCAAGATCAGGGTAGCGGGGGGGGAGAGACCCAGTACTTC
>TRBJ2-7|TRBV11-2|-|few
CASSTLGDEQYF
TGTGCCAGCAGCACCCTAGGCGACGAGCAGTACTTC
>TRBJ2-7|TRBV13|TRBD1|few
CASSSGTMTGVEQYF
TGTGCCAGCAGCTCAGGAACCATGACAGGGGTGGAGCAGTACTTC
>TRBJ2-7|TRBV4-1|-|-
CASSQAVGESYEQYF
TGCGCCAGCAGCCAAGCGGTGGGGGAATCCTACGAGCAGTACTTC
>TRBJ2-5|TRBV10-3|TRBD1|many
CAISLQGAKETQYF
TGTGCCATCAGTTTACAGGGGGCGAAGGAGACCCAGTACTTC
>TRBJ1-1|TRBV30|-|few
CAWGWDSNTEAFF
TGTGCCTGGGGATGGGACTCAAACACTGAAGCTTTCTTT
>TRBJ2-5|TRBV7-6|-|few
CASSLEFDGGQETQYF
TGTGCCAGCAGCTTAGAATTTGACGGGGGTCAAGAGACCCAGTACTTC
>TRBJ1-2|TRBV7-9|-|few
CASSWTGTSQGYGYTF
TGTGCCAGCAGCTGGACCGGGACATCCCAGGGGTATGGCTACACCTTC
>TRBJ2-3|TRBV10-3|-|-
CAISESAEGSDTQYF
TGTGCCATCAGTGAGTCGGCAGAAGGGTCAGATACGCAGTATTTT
>TRBJ1-1|TRBV4-3|-|-
CASSHLSGGNTEAFF
TGCGCCAGCAGCCACTTGAGCGGGGGTAACACTGAAGCTTTCTTT
>TRBJ2-3|TRBV2|-|many
CASITRHGTDTQYF
TGTGCCAGCATAACTAGGCACGGCACAGATACGCAGTATTTT
>TRBJ2-2|TRBV4-2|TRBD2|few
CASRVHSGGAFGELFF
TGTGCCAGCAGGGTACATAGCGGGGGGGCCTTCGGGGAGCTGTTTTTT